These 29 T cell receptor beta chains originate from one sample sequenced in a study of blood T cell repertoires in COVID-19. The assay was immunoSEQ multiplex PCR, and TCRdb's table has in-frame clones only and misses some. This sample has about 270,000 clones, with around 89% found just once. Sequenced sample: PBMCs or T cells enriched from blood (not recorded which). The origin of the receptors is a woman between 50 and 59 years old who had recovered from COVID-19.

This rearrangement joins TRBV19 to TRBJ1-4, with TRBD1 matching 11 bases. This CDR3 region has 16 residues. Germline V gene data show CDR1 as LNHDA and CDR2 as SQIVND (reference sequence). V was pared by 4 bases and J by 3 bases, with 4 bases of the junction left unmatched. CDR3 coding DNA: TGTGCCAGTAGTACGGACAGGGGGCGGCCTAATGAAAAACTGTTTTTT. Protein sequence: CASSTDRGRPNEKLFF.

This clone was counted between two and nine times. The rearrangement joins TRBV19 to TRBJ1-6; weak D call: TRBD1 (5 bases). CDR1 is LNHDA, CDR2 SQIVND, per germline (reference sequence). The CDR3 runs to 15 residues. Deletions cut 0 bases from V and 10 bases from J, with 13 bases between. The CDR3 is CASSIDHRQISPLHF. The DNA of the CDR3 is TGTGCCAGTAGTATAGATCACAGGCAGATCTCACCCCTCCACTTT.

The CDR3, as DNA: TGTGCCAGCAGCTCGGACAGGGGAGCGAACACTGAAGCTTTCTTT. Its translation is CASSSDRGANTEAFF. The chain joins TRBV6-5 to TRBJ1-1, with TRBD1 matching over 9 bases. The CDR3 runs to 15 residues. Germline V gene sequence: CDR1 MNHEY, CDR2 SVGAGI. The ends lost 6 bases at V and 1 base at J; junction bases unmatched: 6.

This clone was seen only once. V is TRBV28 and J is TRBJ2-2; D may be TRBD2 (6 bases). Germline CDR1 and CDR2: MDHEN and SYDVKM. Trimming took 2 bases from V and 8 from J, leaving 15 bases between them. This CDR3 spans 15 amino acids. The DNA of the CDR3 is TGTGCCAGCAGTTTAGACGGGAGCATAACGGGGGAGCTGTTTTTT. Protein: CASSLDGSITGELFF.

This CDR3 is CASSRNRGRRVEQYF. CDR3 sequence (DNA): TGTGCCAGCAGCCGAAACAGGGGGCGAAGGGTCGAGCAGTACTTC. The chain uses TRBV5-4 and TRBJ2-7; 9 bases agree with TRBD1. The CDR3 has 15 amino acids. The germline V gene has CDR1 SGHNT and CDR2 YYREEE (reference sequence). With 4 bases clipped from V and 6 bases from J, the junction kept 11 bases outside the gene matches.

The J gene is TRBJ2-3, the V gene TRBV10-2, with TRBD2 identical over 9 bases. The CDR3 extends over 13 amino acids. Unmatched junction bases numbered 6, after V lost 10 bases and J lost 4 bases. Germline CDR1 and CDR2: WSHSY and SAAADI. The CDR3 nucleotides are TGCGCCATCCTTAGCGGGAGCTCAGATACGCAGTATTTT. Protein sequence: CAILSGSSDTQYF.

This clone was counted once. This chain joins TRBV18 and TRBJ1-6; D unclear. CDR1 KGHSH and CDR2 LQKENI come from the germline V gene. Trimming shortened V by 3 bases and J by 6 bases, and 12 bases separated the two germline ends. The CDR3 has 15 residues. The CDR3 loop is CASSPSLEPNSPLHF. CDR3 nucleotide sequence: TGTGCCAGCTCACCTTCCCTGGAGCCTAATTCACCCCTCCACTTT.

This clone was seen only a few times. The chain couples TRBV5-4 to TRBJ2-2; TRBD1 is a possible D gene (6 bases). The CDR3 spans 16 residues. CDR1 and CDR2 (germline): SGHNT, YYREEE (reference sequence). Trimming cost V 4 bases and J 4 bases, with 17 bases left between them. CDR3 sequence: CASSHNQQGPTGELFF. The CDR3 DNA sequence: TGTGCCAGCAGCCACAATCAACAGGGTCCCACCGGGGAGCTGTTTTTT. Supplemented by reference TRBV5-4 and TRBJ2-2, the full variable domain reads ETGVTQSPTHLIKTRGQQVTLRCSSQSGHNTVSWYQQALGQGPQFIFQYYREEENGRGNFPPRFSGLQFPNYSSELNVNALELDDSALYLCASSHNQQGPTGELFFGEGSRLTVL.

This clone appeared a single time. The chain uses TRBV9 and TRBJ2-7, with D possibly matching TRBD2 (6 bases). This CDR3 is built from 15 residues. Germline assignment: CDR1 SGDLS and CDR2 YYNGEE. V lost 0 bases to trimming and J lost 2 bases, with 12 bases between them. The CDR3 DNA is TGTGCCAGCAGCGTAGAACCGGGAGAAACCTACGAGCAGTACTTC. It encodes CASSVEPGETYEQYF.

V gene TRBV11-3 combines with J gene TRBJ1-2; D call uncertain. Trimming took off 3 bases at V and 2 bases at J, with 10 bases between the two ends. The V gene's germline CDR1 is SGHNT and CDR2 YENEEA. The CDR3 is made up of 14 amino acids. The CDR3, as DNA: TGTGCCAGCAGCTTTCTAGAACGGAACTATGGCTACACCTTC. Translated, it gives CASSFLERNYGYTF. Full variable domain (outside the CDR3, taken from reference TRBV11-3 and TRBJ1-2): EAGVVQSPRYKIIEKKQPVAFWCNPISGHNTLYWYLQNLGQGPELLIRYENEEAVDDSQLPKDRFSAERLKGVDSTLKIQPAELGDSAVYLCASSFLERNYGYTFGSGTRLTVV.

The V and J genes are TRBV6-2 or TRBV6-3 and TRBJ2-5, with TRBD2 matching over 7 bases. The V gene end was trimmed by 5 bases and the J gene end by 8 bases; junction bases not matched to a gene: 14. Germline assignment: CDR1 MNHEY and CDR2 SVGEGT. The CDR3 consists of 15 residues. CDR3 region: CASSPRGGGGPTQYF. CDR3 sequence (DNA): TGTGCCAGCAGTCCCCGAGGTGGGGGGGGACCTACCCAGTACTTC.

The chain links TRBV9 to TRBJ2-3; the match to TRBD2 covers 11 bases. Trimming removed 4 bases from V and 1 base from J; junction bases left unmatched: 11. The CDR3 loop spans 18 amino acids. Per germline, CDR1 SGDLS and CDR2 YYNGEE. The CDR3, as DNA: TGTGCCAGCAGCTATAAAAAACTAGCGGGAGATCGCACAGATACGCAGTATTTT. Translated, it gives CASSYKKLAGDRTDTQYF.

CDR3 in DNA: TGTGCCAGCAGCAAGAAGGACAGGGGCTCACCCCTCCACTTT. Its translation: CASSKKDRGSPLHF. V gene TRBV7-6 combines with J gene TRBJ1-6; 9 nucleotides match TRBD1. Germline V CDR1 and CDR2: SGHVS, FNYEAQ. The CDR3 extends over 14 amino acids. V trimming: 5 bases; J trimming: 10 bases; junction bases outside the gene matches: 6.

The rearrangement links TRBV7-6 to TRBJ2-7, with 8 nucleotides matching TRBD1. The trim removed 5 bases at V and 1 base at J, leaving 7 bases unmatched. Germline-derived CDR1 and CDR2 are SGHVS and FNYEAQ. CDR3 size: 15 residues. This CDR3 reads CASSPGQVRSYEQYF. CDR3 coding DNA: TGTGCCAGCAGCCCGGGACAGGTCCGTTCCTACGAGCAGTACTTC. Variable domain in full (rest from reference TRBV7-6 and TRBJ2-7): GAGVSQSPRYKVTKRGQDVALRCDPISGHVSLYWYRQALGQGPEFLTYFNYEAQQDKSGLPNDRFSAERPEGSISTLTIQRTEQRDSAMYRCASSPGQVRSYEQYFGPGTRLTVT.

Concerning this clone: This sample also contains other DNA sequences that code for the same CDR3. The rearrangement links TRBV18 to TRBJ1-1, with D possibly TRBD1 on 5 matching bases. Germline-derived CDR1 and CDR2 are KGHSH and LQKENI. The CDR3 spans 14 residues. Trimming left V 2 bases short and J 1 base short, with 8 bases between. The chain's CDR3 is CASSPNQGNTEAFF. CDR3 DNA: TGTGCCAGCTCACCAAATCAGGGGAACACTGAAGCTTTCTTT.

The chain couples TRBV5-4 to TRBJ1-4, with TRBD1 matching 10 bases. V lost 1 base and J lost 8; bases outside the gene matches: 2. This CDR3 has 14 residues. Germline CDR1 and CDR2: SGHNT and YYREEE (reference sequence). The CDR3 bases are TGTGCCAGCAGCTTGAAGGGACAGGGGGAAAAACTGTTTTTT. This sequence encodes CASSLKGQGEKLFF.

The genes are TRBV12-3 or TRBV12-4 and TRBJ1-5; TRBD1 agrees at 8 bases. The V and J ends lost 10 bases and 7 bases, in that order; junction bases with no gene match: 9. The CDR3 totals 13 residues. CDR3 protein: CATTGGGGQPQHF. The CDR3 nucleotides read TGTGCCACCACAGGGGGAGGTGGGCAGCCCCAGCATTTT.

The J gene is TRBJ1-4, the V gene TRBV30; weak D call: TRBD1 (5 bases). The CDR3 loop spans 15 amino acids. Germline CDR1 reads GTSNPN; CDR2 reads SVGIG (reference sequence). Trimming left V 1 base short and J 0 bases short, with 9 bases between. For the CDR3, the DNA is TGTGCCTGGAGTGAGGACACCGCAACTAATGAAAAACTGTTTTTT. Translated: CAWSEDTATNEKLFF.

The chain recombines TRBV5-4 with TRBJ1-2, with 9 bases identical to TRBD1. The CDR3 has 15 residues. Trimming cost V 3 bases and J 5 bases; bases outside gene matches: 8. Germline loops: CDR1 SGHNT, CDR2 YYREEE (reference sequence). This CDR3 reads CASSSKDRGWYGYTF. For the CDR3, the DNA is TGTGCCAGCAGCTCCAAGGACAGGGGTTGGTATGGCTACACCTTC.

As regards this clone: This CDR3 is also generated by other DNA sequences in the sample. The CDR3 coding sequence is TGTGCCAGCAGCCCCAGAAAGGGAGCGGGGACTGAAGCTTTCTTT. Amino acids: CASSPRKGAGTEAFF. The V gene is TRBV11-2, the J gene TRBJ1-1; D call uncertain. V lost 5 bases and J 5 bases, leaving 18 bases between the germline ends. Looked up from germline, CDR1 is SGHAT and CDR2 is FQNNGV. This CDR3 comprises 15 residues.

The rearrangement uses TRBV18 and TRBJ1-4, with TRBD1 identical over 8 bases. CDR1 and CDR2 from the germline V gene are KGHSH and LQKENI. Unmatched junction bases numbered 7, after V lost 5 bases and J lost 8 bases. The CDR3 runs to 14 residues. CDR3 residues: CASSRQGLGEKLFF. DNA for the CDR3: TGTGCCAGCTCAAGACAGGGGTTAGGAGAAAAACTGTTTTTT. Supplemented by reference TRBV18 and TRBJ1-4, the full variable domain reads NAGVMQNPRHLVRRRGQEARLRCSPMKGHSHVYWYRQLPEEGLKFMVYLQKENIIDESGMPKERFSAEFPKEGPSILRIQQVVRGDSAAYFCASSRQGLGEKLFFGSGTQLSVL.

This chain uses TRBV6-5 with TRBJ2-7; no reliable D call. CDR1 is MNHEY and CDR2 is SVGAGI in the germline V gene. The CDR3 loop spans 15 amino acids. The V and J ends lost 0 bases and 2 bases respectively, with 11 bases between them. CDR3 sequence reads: CASSYSRLGTYEQYF. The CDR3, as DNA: TGTGCCAGCAGTTACTCGAGGCTTGGCACCTACGAGCAGTACTTC.

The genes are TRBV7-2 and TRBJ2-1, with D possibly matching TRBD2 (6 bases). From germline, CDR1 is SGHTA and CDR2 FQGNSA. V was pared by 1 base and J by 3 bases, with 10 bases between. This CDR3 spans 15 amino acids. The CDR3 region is CASSLEAGLYNEQFF. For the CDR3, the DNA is TGTGCCAGCAGCTTAGAGGCGGGGCTCTACAATGAGCAGTTCTTC. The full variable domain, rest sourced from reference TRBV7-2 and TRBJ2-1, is GAGVSQSPSNKVTEKGKDVELRCDPISGHTALYWYRQSLGQGLEFLIYFQGNSAPDKSGLPSDRFSAERTGGSVSTLTIQRTQQEDSAVYLCASSLEAGLYNEQFFGPGTRLTVL.

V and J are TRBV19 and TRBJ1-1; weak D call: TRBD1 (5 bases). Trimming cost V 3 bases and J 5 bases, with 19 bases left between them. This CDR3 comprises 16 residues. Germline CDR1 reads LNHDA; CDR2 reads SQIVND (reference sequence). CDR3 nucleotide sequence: TGTGCCAGTAGTATTCCCAACAGGTGGATCGTAACTGAAGCTTTCTTT. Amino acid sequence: CASSIPNRWIVTEAFF.

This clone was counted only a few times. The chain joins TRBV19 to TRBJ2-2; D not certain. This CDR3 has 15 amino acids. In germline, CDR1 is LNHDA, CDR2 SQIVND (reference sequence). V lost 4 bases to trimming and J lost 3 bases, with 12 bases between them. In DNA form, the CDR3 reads TGTGCCAGTAGTAATAGCCAAACATACACCGGGGAGCTGTTTTTT. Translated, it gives CASSNSQTYTGELFF.

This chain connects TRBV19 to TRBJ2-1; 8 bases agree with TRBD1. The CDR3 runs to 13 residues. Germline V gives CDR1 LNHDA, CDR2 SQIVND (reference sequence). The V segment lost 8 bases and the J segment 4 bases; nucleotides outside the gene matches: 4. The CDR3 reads CASSWDRYNEQFF. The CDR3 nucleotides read TGTGCCAGTTCCTGGGACAGGTACAATGAGCAGTTCTTC.

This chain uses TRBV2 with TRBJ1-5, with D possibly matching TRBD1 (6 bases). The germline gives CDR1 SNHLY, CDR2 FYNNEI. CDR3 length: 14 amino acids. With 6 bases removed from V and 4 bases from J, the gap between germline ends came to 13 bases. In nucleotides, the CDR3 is TGTGCCAGCAGATCAGGACAGACAAATCAGCCCCAGCATTTT. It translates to CASRSGQTNQPQHF.

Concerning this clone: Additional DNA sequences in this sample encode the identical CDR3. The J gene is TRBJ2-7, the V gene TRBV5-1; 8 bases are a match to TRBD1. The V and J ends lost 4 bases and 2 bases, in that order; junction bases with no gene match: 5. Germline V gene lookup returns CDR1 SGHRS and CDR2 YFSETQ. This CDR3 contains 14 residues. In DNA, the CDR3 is TGCGCCAGCAGCCCAGGACAGGGAGCCTACGAGCAGTACTTC. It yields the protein CASSPGQGAYEQYF.

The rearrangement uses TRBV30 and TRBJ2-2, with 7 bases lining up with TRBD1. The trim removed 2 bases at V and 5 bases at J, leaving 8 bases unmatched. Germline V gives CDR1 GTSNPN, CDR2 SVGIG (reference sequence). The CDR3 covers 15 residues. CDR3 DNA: TGTGCCTGGAGTCCTTCGGACAGGAAAACCGGGGAGCTGTTTTTT. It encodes CAWSPSDRKTGELFF.